This T cell receptor (beta chain) originates from a study of CD8+CD57+ T cells in acquired aplastic anemia. Genomic DNA, the template, was used for profiling of the TCR beta VDJ and CDR3. TCRdb processed the reads anew with MiXCR; each CDR3 protein has one entry. The sample has about 470,000 distinct CDR3 sequences, around 33% seen once. The CDR3 length is 12 residues. Germline V gives CDR1 SNHLY, CDR2 FYNNEI. V was pared by 6 bases and J by 6 bases, with 12 bases between. This clonotype was detected ten times or more. Its specificity is unknown. Before being chosen for sequencing, patients had shown CD8+CD57+ cell expansion by flow cytometry. The patients all had a severe acquired aplastic anemia diagnosis. Study results and caveats: Overlapping CD8+ CDR3 repertoires of patients and controls contained around 31 shared sequences. CD8+ Simpson's diversity in patients was not significantly different from that in controls.

This rearrangement joins TRBV2 to TRBJ2-7; D is perhaps TRBD1 (6 bases). The sequenced sample consisted of sorted CD4+, CD8+, or CD8+CD57+ T cells (not recorded which) from PBMCs. The sequence was obtained from a human donor with aplastic anemia. The CDR3 loop is CASSRGLAEQYF. Here the CDR3 DNA reads TGTGCCAGCAGCAGGGGTCTTGCCGAGCAGTACTTC.